The 7 T cell receptor beta chains below all came from one sample that was sequenced in a study of T-cell memory formation after mild COVID-19. Using its own MiXCR run on the 5' RACE reads, TCRdb lists one record per CDR3 protein. The data show about 250,000 distinct CDR3 sequences, 15% to 20% seen once. The sequencing input was PBMCs or a T cell subset sorted from them (not recorded which). The source is a man between 18 and 29 years old who had mild COVID-19 (a few samples of this study predate the infection). Cell type and time point are not known.

This clonotype was recorded many times. The chain recombines TRBV5-1 with TRBJ2-7; 9 bases map to TRBD1. Germline V gene lookup returns CDR1 SGHRS and CDR2 YFSETQ. Trimming at V came to 0 bases and at J to 3 bases, leaving 4 bases not matched to a gene. This CDR3 spans 15 amino acids. The DNA for the CDR3 is TGCGCCAGCAGCTTGGAAGGGACAGGGTTCTACGAGCAGTACTTC. This encodes CASSLEGTGFYEQYF.

This clonotype came up a few times. The chain couples TRBV21-1 to TRBJ2-2; TRBD1 was called by the table and not checked on the DNA. TRBV21-1 is a pseudogene locus. This CDR3 has 12 amino acids. CDR3 nucleotides: TGTGCCAGCACCACCCGGAACGGGGAGCTGTTTTTT. This sequence encodes CASTTRNGELFF.

The V call is TRBV6-6, the J call TRBJ1-5; TRBD1 aligns across 7 bases. The trim removed 4 bases at V and 0 bases at J, leaving 6 bases unmatched. The germline V gene has CDR1 MNHNY and CDR2 SVGAGI (reference sequence). The CDR3 sequence is 16 residues long. The CDR3 DNA reads TGTGCCAGCAGTTTATACGGGACAGATAGCAATCAGCCCCAGCATTTT. It yields the protein CASSLYGTDSNQPQHF.

The chain links TRBV18 to TRBJ2-7; 7 nucleotides align to TRBD1. This CDR3 spans 12 amino acids. V lost 4 bases to trimming and J lost 7 bases; unmatched junction nucleotides: 4. Germline CDR1 is KGHSH and CDR2 is LQKENI. CDR3 residues: CASSQDRFEQYV. The DNA for the CDR3 is TGTGCCAGCTCACAGGACAGGTTTGAGCAGTACGTC.

The V call is TRBV18, the J call TRBJ2-7; possibly TRBD1 for D (5 bases). V was pared by 3 bases and J by 0 bases, with 6 bases between. The CDR3 runs to 13 residues. CDR1 and CDR2 from the germline V gene are KGHSH and LQKENI. The CDR3 loop reads CASSPRGSYEQYF. CDR3 bases: TGTGCCAGCTCACCTAGGGGCTCCTACGAGCAGTACTTC.

The V and J genes are TRBV18 and TRBJ2-3, with 8 bases lining up with TRBD1. Germline V gene data show CDR1 as KGHSH and CDR2 as LQKENI. V shed 4 bases, J shed 1 base, and the junction held 4 bases outside the gene matches. This CDR3 is 15 amino acids long. CDR3 sequence (DNA): TGTGCCAGCTCACGATCGGGACAGGGCACAGATACGCAGTATTTT. Translated: CASSRSGQGTDTQYF.

The chain carries TRBV6-1 and TRBJ2-1, with D perhaps matching TRBD2 (7 bases). Per the germline V gene, CDR1 is MNHNS and CDR2 is SASEGT. The CDR3 totals 17 residues. V was trimmed by 0 bases and J by 0 bases, leaving 12 bases between them. CDR3: CASSEAPGGSSYNEQFF. The DNA for the CDR3 is TGTGCCAGCAGTGAAGCGCCGGGGGGCAGCTCCTACAATGAGCAGTTCTTC.